A single sample is the source of the 23 T cell receptor beta chains below, sequenced in a study of CD8+ T cells in alopecia areata. Extracted RNA was reverse transcribed into cDNA, the sequencing template. Sequencing was performed with immunoSEQ multiplex PCR; in TCRdb, only in-frame clones are kept and a portion is missing. The sample holds around 80,000 clones, 51% seen once. Sequenced input: NKG2D-high CD8+ T cells sorted from blood. The receptors stem from a human donor with alopecia areata.

The chain links TRBV6-6 to TRBJ1-1; D gene unclear. The CDR3 has 13 amino acids. The germline gives CDR1 MNHNY, CDR2 SVGAGI (reference sequence). The ends were cut back, 7 bases at V and 2 bases at J, with 11 bases in the middle. The CDR3 coding sequence is TGTGCCAGCAACGCGGGGATTAACACTGAAGCTTTCTTT. Its protein product is CASNAGINTEAFF.

This clone was observed a handful of times. This CDR3 is CSVVHGGSYEQYF. CDR3 DNA: TGCAGCGTTGTCCACGGCGGTTCCTACGAGCAGTACTTC. The rearrangement uses TRBV29-1 and TRBJ2-7; no firm D call. V lost 4 bases and J 1 base, leaving 11 bases between the germline ends. This CDR3 has 13 residues. The germline CDR1 and CDR2 sequences are SQVTM and ANQGSEA.

The chain employs TRBV7-3 and TRBJ2-3; D may be TRBD1 or TRBD2 (5 bases each). Per germline, CDR1 SGHTA and CDR2 FQGTGA. The CDR3 is made up of 13 amino acids. V dropped 5 bases and J dropped 1 base, with 7 bases sitting between them. CDR3 coding DNA: TGTGCCAGCAGCGGGGACGGCACAGATACGCAGTATTTT. The encoded protein is CASSGDGTDTQYF.

The rearrangement uses TRBV27 and TRBJ2-7; D not certain. With 6 bases removed from V and 0 bases from J, the gap between germline ends came to 9 bases. The CDR3 totals 13 residues. CDR1 MNHEY and CDR2 SMNVEV come from the germline V gene (reference sequence). The CDR3 loop is CASRLRTSYEQYF. CDR3 DNA: TGTGCCAGCAGACTGAGGACCTCCTACGAGCAGTACTTC.

The chain recombines TRBV5-1 with TRBJ2-2; D call uncertain. V was pared by 1 base and J by 2 bases, with 3 bases between. CDR1 is SGHRS and CDR2 is YFSETQ in the germline V gene. The CDR3 has 13 residues. CDR3 region: CASSLFNTGELFF. CDR3 coding DNA: TGCGCCAGCAGCTTGTTTAACACCGGGGAGCTGTTTTTT.

V usage is TRBV30 and J usage is TRBJ2-5; D is unresolved. The DNA end lines up better with TRBJ2-7; the J call may be wrong. The CDR3 consists of 11 residues. Germline values: CDR1 GTSNPN, CDR2 SVGIG (reference sequence). CDR3 protein: CAWAETYEQYF. CDR3 sequence (DNA): TGTGCCTGGGCGGAAACCTACGAGCAGTACTTC.

This clone has a handful of counts. The chain combines TRBV19 with TRBJ1-4; 7 bases align to TRBD1. Germline V CDR1 and CDR2: LNHDA, SQIVND (reference sequence). Germline trimming cut 5 bases from V and 3 bases from J; bases unmatched to any gene: 6. CDR3 size: 15 residues. CDR3 DNA sequence: TGTGCCAGTAGTGCCACCGGGACAGCTAATGAAAAACTGTTTTTT. Amino acids: CASSATGTANEKLFF. The variable domain in full, with the rest retrieved from reference TRBV19 and TRBJ1-4, is DGGITQSPKYLFRKEGQNVTLSCEQNLNHDAMYWYRQDPGQGLRLIYYSQIVNDFQKGDIAEGYSVSREKKESFPLTVTSAQKNPTAFYLCASSATGTANEKLFFGSGTQLSVL.

The rearrangement joins TRBV5-1 to TRBJ1-1; D perhaps matches TRBD1 (6 bases). CDR1 and CDR2 from the germline V gene are SGHRS and YFSETQ. The CDR3 is 15 residues long. Trimming cost V 0 bases and J 3 bases, with 12 bases left between them. The CDR3 loop reads CASSLEGYRDTEAFF. Here the CDR3 DNA reads TGCGCCAGCAGCTTGGAAGGGTACAGGGACACTGAAGCTTTCTTT.

V is TRBV9 and J is TRBJ1-4; D unclear. V was trimmed by 4 bases and J by 7 bases, leaving 14 bases between them. The CDR3 has 14 residues. Germline loops: CDR1 SGDLS, CDR2 YYNGEE. Here the CDR3 DNA reads TGTGCCAGCAGCTCGAGCGTTGATCCTGAAAAACTGTTTTTT. Translating it yields CASSSSVDPEKLFF.

The chain links TRBV29-1 to TRBJ2-7, with unresolved D. V was pared by 6 bases and J by 0 bases, with 12 bases between. Germline V lookup: CDR1 SQVTM, CDR2 ANQGSEA. This CDR3 is 13 amino acids long. DNA for the CDR3: TGCAGCGTAGGGATCCTACGCTCCTACGAGCAGTACTTC. Translation gives CSVGILRSYEQYF.

The J gene is TRBJ2-6, the V gene TRBV2; TRBD2 matches at 7 bases. V was clipped by 10 bases and J by 4 bases; unmatched bases: 7. The CDR3 covers 14 residues. Germline V gene lookup returns CDR1 SNHLY and CDR2 FYNNEI. This CDR3 is CATPGGFGANVLTF. The DNA of the CDR3 is TGTGCCACCCCGGGGGGATTCGGGGCCAACGTCCTGACTTTC.

The chain joins TRBV29-1 to TRBJ2-5, with D possibly TRBD2 on 5 matching bases. The CDR3 runs 12 residues. The V gene lost 7 bases and the J gene lost 1 base, with 10 bases spanning the gap. Germline-derived CDR1 and CDR2 are SQVTM and ANQGSEA. DNA for the CDR3: TGCAGCGGAAACGGGATCCAAGAGACCCAGTACTTC. This encodes CSGNGIQETQYF.

The chain uses TRBV7-9 and TRBJ2-7; 7 bases line up with TRBD1. Trimming cost V 6 bases and J 1 base; bases outside gene matches: 9. The CDR3 spans 15 residues. Germline CDR1 is SEHNR and CDR2 is FQNEAQ (reference sequence). The CDR3 reads CASRATGHESYEQYF. Written as DNA, the CDR3 is TGTGCCAGCAGGGCGACAGGGCATGAGTCCTACGAGCAGTACTTC. Combining the CDR3 with reference TRBV7-9 and TRBJ2-7 gives the whole variable domain DTGVSQNPRHKITKRGQNVTFRCDPISEHNRLYWYRQTLGQGPEFLTYFQNEAQLEKSRLLSDRFSAERPKGSFSTLEIQRTEQGDSAMYLCASRATGHESYEQYFGPGTRLTVT.

The rearrangement joins TRBV5-6 to TRBJ2-1; TRBD1 matches at 8 bases. The trim removed 9 bases at V and 4 bases at J, leaving 9 bases unmatched. The germline V gene encodes CDR1 SGHDT and CDR2 YYEEEE. CDR3 length equals 14 residues. CDR3 bases: TGTGCCATCTCGACAGGGGCGGATTACAATGAGCAGTTCTTC. As protein: CAISTGADYNEQFF.

This clone has only a few counts. This chain joins TRBV4-1 and TRBJ1-5; maybe TRBD1 (5 bases). The CDR3 sequence is 16 residues long. Germline CDR1 MGHRA, CDR2 YSYEKL. Trimming pared 1 base from V and 1 base from J, leaving 11 bases between. The DNA of the CDR3 is TGCGCCAGCAGCCAAGCTGATGGGGCCAGCAATCAGCCCCAGCATTTT. The encoded protein is CASSQADGASNQPQHF.

V gene TRBV4-1 combines with J gene TRBJ1-1; D gene uncertain. This CDR3 spans 14 amino acids. Trimming took 4 bases from V and 0 from J, leaving 9 bases between them. Germline lookup yields CDR1 MGHRA and CDR2 YSYEKL. CDR3 residues: CASSPRVMNTEAFF. The CDR3 coding sequence is TGCGCCAGCAGCCCAAGGGTTATGAACACTGAAGCTTTCTTT.

This clone has just one count. V usage is TRBV28 and J usage is TRBJ1-2, with D perhaps matching TRBD1 (6 bases). With 2 bases removed from V and 2 bases from J, the gap between germline ends came to 9 bases. The V gene's germline CDR1 is MDHEN and CDR2 SYDVKM. CDR3 length equals 14 residues. The CDR3 DNA reads as TGTGCCAGCAGTTTAACAGGGCTCAACTATGGCTACACCTTC. This translates into CASSLTGLNYGYTF.

This chain joins TRBV5-1 and TRBJ1-2; D is possibly TRBD1 (6 bases). CDR1 is SGHRS and CDR2 is YFSETQ in the germline V gene. CDR3 size: 13 residues. Trimming left V 7 bases short and J 7 bases short, with 17 bases between. Here the CDR3 reads CASWGPGTTGYTF. The CDR3 DNA is TGCGCCAGCTGGGGGCCAGGGACCACTGGCTACACCTTC.

This clone was counted between two and nine times. This sequence joins TRBV7-9 and TRBJ2-1; no clear D. Trimming took 0 bases from V and 1 from J, leaving 13 bases between them. This CDR3 spans 17 amino acids. From germline, CDR1 is SEHNR and CDR2 FQNEAQ (reference sequence). The DNA of the CDR3 is TGTGCCAGCAGCTTAGCGCTCCGGGCAGAGTCCTACAATGAGCAGTTCTTC. It yields the protein CASSLALRAESYNEQFF.

By share of the sample, this clone is medium-sized (0.01 to 0.1%). This chain uses TRBV28 with TRBJ2-7; 14 nucleotides match TRBD2. CDR3 length equals 16 residues. From germline, CDR1 is MDHEN and CDR2 SYDVKM. V shed 7 bases and J 4 bases; nucleotides not matched to a gene: 9. CDR3 residues: CASTSGTSGRWYEQYF. For the CDR3, the DNA is TGTGCCAGCACATCCGGGACTAGCGGGAGATGGTACGAGCAGTACTTC.

This clone was seen a handful of times. The chain links TRBV4-1 to TRBJ2-3; D is undetermined. The CDR3 length is 14 residues. V lost 8 bases and J 0 bases, leaving 12 bases between the germline ends. Germline CDR1 reads MGHRA; CDR2 reads YSYEKL. The DNA of the CDR3 is TGCGCCAGCGCCCAGGCTCCTAGCACAGATACGCAGTATTTT. Translation: CASAQAPSTDTQYF.

The chain couples TRBV29-1 to TRBJ1-1; no clear D gene. CDR1 and CDR2 from the germline V gene are SQVTM and ANQGSEA. The CDR3 spans 13 residues. V lost 1 base, J lost 8 bases, and 14 bases lay in between. The chain's CDR3 is CSVEGGRVVEAFF. CDR3 in DNA: TGCAGCGTTGAAGGGGGAAGGGTGGTAGAAGCTTTCTTT.

V gene TRBV27 combines with J gene TRBJ2-5; TRBD2 might be the D (5 bases). CDR3 length: 13 amino acids. V was cut by 4 bases and J by 5 bases, with 11 bases left in between. Germline V CDR1 and CDR2: MNHEY, SMNVEV (reference sequence). CDR3 in amino acids: CASSSLTGETQYF. DNA for the CDR3: TGTGCCAGCAGTTCGCTAACGGGGGAGACCCAGTACTTC.